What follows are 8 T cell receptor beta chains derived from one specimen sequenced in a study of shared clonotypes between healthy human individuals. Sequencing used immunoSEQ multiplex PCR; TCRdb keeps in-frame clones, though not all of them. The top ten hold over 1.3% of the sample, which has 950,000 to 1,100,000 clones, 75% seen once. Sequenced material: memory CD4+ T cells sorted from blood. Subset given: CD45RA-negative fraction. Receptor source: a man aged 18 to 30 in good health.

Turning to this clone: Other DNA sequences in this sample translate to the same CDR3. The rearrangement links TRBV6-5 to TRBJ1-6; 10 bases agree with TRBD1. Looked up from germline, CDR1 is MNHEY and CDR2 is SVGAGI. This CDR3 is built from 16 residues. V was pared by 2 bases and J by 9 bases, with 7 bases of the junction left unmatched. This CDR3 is CASSYAPGQGTSPLHF. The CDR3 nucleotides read TGTGCCAGCAGTTACGCTCCGGGACAGGGGACTTCACCCCTCCACTTT.

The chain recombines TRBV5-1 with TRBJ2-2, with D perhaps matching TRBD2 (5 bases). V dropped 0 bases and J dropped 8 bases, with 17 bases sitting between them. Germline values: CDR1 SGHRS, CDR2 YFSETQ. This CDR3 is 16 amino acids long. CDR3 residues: CASSLAGRFEGGELFF. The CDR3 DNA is TGCGCCAGCAGCTTGGCCGGTCGTTTTGAGGGAGGGGAGCTGTTTTTT.

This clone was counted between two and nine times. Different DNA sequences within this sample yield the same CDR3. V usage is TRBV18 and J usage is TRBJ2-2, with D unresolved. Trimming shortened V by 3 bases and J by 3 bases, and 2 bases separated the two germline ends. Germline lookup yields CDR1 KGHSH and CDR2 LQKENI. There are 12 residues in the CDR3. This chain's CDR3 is CASSPDTGELFF. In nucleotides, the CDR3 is TGTGCCAGCTCACCGGACACCGGGGAGCTGTTTTTT.

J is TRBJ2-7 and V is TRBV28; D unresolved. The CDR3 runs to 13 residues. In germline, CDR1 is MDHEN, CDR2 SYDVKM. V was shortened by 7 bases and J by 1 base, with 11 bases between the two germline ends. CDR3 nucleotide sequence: TGTGCCAGCATTTCGGCAGGTTCCTACGAGCAGTACTTC. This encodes CASISAGSYEQYF.

The DNA of the CDR3 is TGTGCCAGCAGCTTAATGCCCCCGGTGGGGGGCGCGGAGGGCTACACCTTC. Its translation: CASSLMPPVGGAEGYTF. The J gene is TRBJ1-2, the V gene TRBV7-3; a weak D match, TRBD1 (6 bases). Trimming pared 1 base from V and 8 bases from J, leaving 23 bases between. The CDR3 extends over 17 amino acids. Germline V lookup: CDR1 SGHTA, CDR2 FQGTGA.

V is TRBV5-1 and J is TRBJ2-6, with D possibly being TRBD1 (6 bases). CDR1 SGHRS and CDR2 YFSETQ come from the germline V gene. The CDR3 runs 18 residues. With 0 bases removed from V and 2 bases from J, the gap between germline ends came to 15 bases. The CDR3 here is CASSLAAGVLAGANVLTF. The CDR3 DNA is TGCGCCAGCAGCTTGGCGGCAGGGGTCTTAGCTGGGGCCAACGTCCTGACTTTC.

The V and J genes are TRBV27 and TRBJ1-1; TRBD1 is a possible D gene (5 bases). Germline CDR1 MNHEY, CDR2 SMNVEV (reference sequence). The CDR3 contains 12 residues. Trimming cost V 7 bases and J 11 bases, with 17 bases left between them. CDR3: CASTNRGGTAFF. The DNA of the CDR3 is TGTGCCAGCACCAACCGCGGGGGAACGGCTTTCTTT.

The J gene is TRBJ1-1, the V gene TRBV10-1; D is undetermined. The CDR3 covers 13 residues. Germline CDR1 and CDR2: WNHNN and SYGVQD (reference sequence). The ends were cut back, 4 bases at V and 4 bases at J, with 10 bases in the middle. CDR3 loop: CASSGGSVTEAFF. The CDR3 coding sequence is TGCGCCAGCAGTGGAGGGAGTGTCACTGAAGCTTTCTTT.